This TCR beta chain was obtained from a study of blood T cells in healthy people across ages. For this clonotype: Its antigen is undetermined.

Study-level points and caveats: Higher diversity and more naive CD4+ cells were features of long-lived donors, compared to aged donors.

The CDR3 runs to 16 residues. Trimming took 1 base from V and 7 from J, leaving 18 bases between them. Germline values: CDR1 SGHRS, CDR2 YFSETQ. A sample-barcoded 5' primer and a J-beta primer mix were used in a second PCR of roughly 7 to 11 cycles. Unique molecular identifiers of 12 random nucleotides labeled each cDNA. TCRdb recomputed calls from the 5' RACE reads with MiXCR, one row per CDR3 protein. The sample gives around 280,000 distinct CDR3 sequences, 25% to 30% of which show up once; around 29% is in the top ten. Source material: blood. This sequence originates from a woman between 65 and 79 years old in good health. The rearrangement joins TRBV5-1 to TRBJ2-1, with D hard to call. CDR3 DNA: TGCGCCAGCAGCTTGTATGTAACGGGTATGCGAAATGAGCAGTTCTTC. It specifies CASSLYVTGMRNEQFF.